These 30 T cell receptor beta chains originate from one sample sequenced in a study of blood T cell repertoires in COVID-19. Some clones are missing from TCRdb's copy, which holds only in-frame ones; the method was immunoSEQ multiplex PCR. In the table there are 280,000 or so clones, 75% to 90% of which are singletons. The source material was peripheral blood. The receptors originated from a woman aged 25 to 39 who had recovered from COVID-19.

The chain carries TRBV7-3 and TRBJ2-1; TRBD1 matches at 8 bases. Germline V gene data show CDR1 as SGHTA and CDR2 as FQGTGA. This CDR3 comprises 15 residues. V shed 5 bases, J shed 0 bases, and the junction held 3 bases outside the gene matches. The CDR3 spells CASSGDRGSYNEQFF. CDR3 DNA: TGTGCCAGCAGCGGCGACAGGGGCTCCTACAATGAGCAGTTCTTC.

This clone was seen a few times. The rearrangement joins TRBV18 to TRBJ2-7, with 7 bases identical to TRBD2. Germline V lookup: CDR1 KGHSH, CDR2 LQKENI. This CDR3 is built from 13 residues. V lost 6 bases to trimming and J lost 3 bases; unmatched junction nucleotides: 5. The CDR3 DNA sequence: TGTGCCAGCTCTACCGCGGGGGACTACGAGCAGTACTTC. Its translation is CASSTAGDYEQYF.

The V and J genes are TRBV4-2 and TRBJ2-5, with 13 bases that match TRBD2. V dropped 1 base and J dropped 5; count of bases not matched to a gene: 10. CDR3 length: 18 residues. From germline, CDR1 is LGHNA and CDR2 YNFKEQ. CDR3 residues: CASSQVSTSGGAGETQYF. CDR3 nucleotide sequence: TGTGCCAGCAGCCAAGTGAGCACTAGCGGGGGGGCTGGGGAGACCCAGTACTTC.

The chain has TRBV6-2 or TRBV6-3 and TRBJ1-5, with 7 bases lining up with TRBD1. CDR1 and CDR2 from the germline V gene are MNHEY and SVGEGT. V gave up 5 bases and J gave up 4 bases; unmatched junction bases: 8. The CDR3 covers 15 residues. The CDR3 protein is CASSATGQTNQPQHF. The CDR3 DNA reads as TGTGCCAGCAGTGCTACGGGACAGACGAATCAGCCCCAGCATTTT.

This chain links TRBV24-1 with TRBJ2-2; D is possibly TRBD1 (7 bases). The germline CDR1 and CDR2 sequences are KGHDR and SFDVKD. The CDR3 spans 18 residues. Trimming pared 0 bases from V and 4 bases from J, leaving 17 bases between. CDR3 DNA: TGTGCCACCAGTGATTTGCCTGCGGGGACAGAGGTCACCGGGGAGCTGTTTTTT. This translates into CATSDLPAGTEVTGELFF.

Written as DNA, the CDR3 is TGCGCCAGCAGCCAAGATGGTCAGGGGTTGACTGAAGCTTTCTTT. Amino acid sequence: CASSQDGQGLTEAFF. The chain combines TRBV4-1 with TRBJ1-1; D is possibly TRBD1 (6 bases). Trimming took 0 bases from V and 5 from J, leaving 13 bases between them. The germline V gene has CDR1 MGHRA and CDR2 YSYEKL. The CDR3 length is 15 residues.

The rearrangement uses TRBV10-2 and TRBJ1-3, with D unclear. The germline V gene has CDR1 WSHSY and CDR2 SAAADI. Between the trimmed V and J ends, which lost 0 bases and 0 bases, there was a span of 3 bases. The CDR3 consists of 14 residues. Written as DNA, the CDR3 is TGCGCCAGCAGTGAGTCCGGCTCTGGAAACACCATATATTTT. This codes for CASSESGSGNTIYF.

V usage is TRBV6-5 and J usage is TRBJ1-3; the match to TRBD1 covers 7 bases. CDR3 length: 14 amino acids. Looked up from germline, CDR1 is MNHEY and CDR2 is SVGAGI. V shed 5 bases and J 4 bases; nucleotides not matched to a gene: 5. The CDR3 loop is CASSRGQEGNTIYF. The DNA for the CDR3 is TGTGCCAGCAGTCGAGGACAGGAGGGAAACACCATATATTTT.

The chain combines TRBV5-4 with TRBJ1-2; D might be TRBD1 (5 bases). V lost 0 bases to trimming and J lost 4 bases, with 13 bases between them. CDR3 length equals 15 residues. Germline values: CDR1 SGHNT, CDR2 YYREEE (reference sequence). Written as DNA, the CDR3 is TGTGCCAGCAGCTTGGCGCCAGGGTTTGGCTATGGCTACACCTTC. Protein: CASSLAPGFGYGYTF.

This clone was observed a single time. V gene TRBV27 combines with J gene TRBJ2-1; D is perhaps TRBD2 (7 bases). The V end was cut by 7 bases, the J end by 6 bases, with 13 bases between. CDR3 length: 13 residues. Looked up from germline, CDR1 is MNHEY and CDR2 is SMNVEV (reference sequence). CDR3 DNA sequence: TGTGCCAGCAACGGGGGGCACGTCAATGAGCAGTTCTTC. Translated: CASNGGHVNEQFF.

This clone was recorded a few times. This sample includes further DNA sequences coding for the same CDR3. The V gene is TRBV27, the J gene TRBJ2-7; 11 positions match TRBD1. J was trimmed by 4 bases and V by 5 bases; bases with no gene match: 4. Germline V gives CDR1 MNHEY, CDR2 SMNVEV (reference sequence). The CDR3 is 14 residues long. The CDR3 DNA reads as TGTGCCAGCAGTCTAGGACAGGGGGCTTACGAGCAGTACTTC. Protein: CASSLGQGAYEQYF.

The chain uses TRBV19 and TRBJ2-1; a possible D gene is TRBD1 (6 bases). V was shortened by 7 bases and J by 5 bases, with 18 bases between the two germline ends. The CDR3 runs 15 residues. CDR1 and CDR2 (germline): LNHDA, SQIVND (reference sequence). The chain's CDR3 is CASTLRGQNDNEQFF. The CDR3 coding sequence is TGTGCCAGTACCCTCAGGGGCCAAAACGACAATGAGCAGTTCTTC.

About this clone itself: The sample contains more than one DNA sequence encoding this CDR3. V is TRBV5-1 and J is TRBJ1-2; maybe TRBD1 (5 bases). The CDR3 sequence is 13 residues long. V lost 2 bases to trimming and J lost 5 bases, with 10 bases between them. Germline V CDR1 and CDR2: SGHRS, YFSETQ. The CDR3 bases are TGCGCCAGCAGCTTAGGGGAAGGGTATGGCTACACCTTC. This gives the protein CASSLGEGYGYTF. Drawing the rest from reference TRBV5-1 and TRBJ1-2, the complete variable domain is KAGVTQTPRYLIKTRGQQVTLSCSPISGHRSVSWYQQTPGQGLQFLFEYFSETQRNKGNFPGRFSGRQFSNSRSEMNVSTLELGDSALYLCASSLGEGYGYTFGSGTRLTVV.

CDR3 DNA: TGTGCCAGCAGCCAAGCTTCGGGACAGGGTAATCAGCCCCAGCATTTT. It specifies CASSQASGQGNQPQHF. The V call is TRBV4-2, the J call TRBJ1-5, with 9 bases aligning to TRBD1. J was trimmed by 4 bases and V by 1 base; bases with no gene match: 5. The CDR3 contains 16 residues. Germline-derived CDR1 and CDR2 are LGHNA and YNFKEQ.

This clone was seen a few times. The chain has TRBV2 and TRBJ2-2, with D perhaps matching TRBD2 (7 bases). Trimming shortened V by 8 bases and J by 3 bases, and 16 bases separated the two germline ends. Germline V gene data show CDR1 as SNHLY and CDR2 as FYNNEI. CDR3 length equals 15 residues. In nucleotides, the CDR3 is TGTGCCAGCGAAGGGGGGGTGAGGGACACCGGGGAGCTGTTTTTT. Its translation: CASEGGVRDTGELFF. The variable domain in full, with the rest retrieved from reference TRBV2 and TRBJ2-2, is EPEVTQTPSHQVTQMGQEVILRCVPISNHLYFYWYRQILGQKVEFLVSFYNNEISEKSEIFDDQFSVERPDGSNFTLKIRSTKLEDSAMYFCASEGGVRDTGELFFGEGSRLTVL.

The chain joins TRBV23-1 to TRBJ2-3; 9 bases map to TRBD2. TRBV23-1 is identified as an open reading frame with a role that is uncertain. V was clipped by 3 bases and J by 3 bases; unmatched bases: 4. There are 15 residues in the CDR3. The CDR3: CASSHPAGGTDTQYF. In nucleotides, the CDR3 is TGCGCCAGCAGTCATCCAGCGGGAGGTACAGATACGCAGTATTTT.

The rearrangement links TRBV12-5 to TRBJ1-2, with D perhaps matching TRBD1 (6 bases). The V and J ends lost 6 bases and 8 bases respectively, with 16 bases between them. The CDR3 contains 13 residues. Per germline, CDR1 LGHNT and CDR2 FRNRAP. CDR3 sequence (DNA): TGTGCTAGTGGCAAGACAGGTTTCTCGGGCTACACCTTC. It yields the protein CASGKTGFSGYTF.

This clone was seen only a few times. The chain couples TRBV7-9 to TRBJ2-3, with 7 positions matching TRBD1. Germline-derived CDR1 and CDR2 are SEHNR and FQNEAQ (reference sequence). V shed 1 base and J 2 bases; nucleotides not matched to a gene: 6. The CDR3 runs 16 residues. CDR3: CASSLGGGRDTDTQYF. The CDR3, as DNA: TGTGCCAGCAGCTTAGGAGGGGGCCGTGACACAGATACGCAGTATTTT.

This rearrangement joins TRBV4-1 to TRBJ2-1; TRBD2 matches at 7 bases. The CDR3 has 16 residues. J gave up 10 bases and V 2 bases, and 14 bases lay outside the gene matches. Per germline, CDR1 MGHRA and CDR2 YSYEKL. The CDR3 sequence: CASSQPRASGGGEQFF. The CDR3 coding sequence is TGCGCCAGCAGCCAACCTCGGGCTAGCGGAGGCGGGGAGCAGTTCTTC.

This clone was observed a few times. This chain links TRBV4-1 with TRBJ2-5; 15 bases are a match to TRBD2. CDR1 and CDR2 (germline): MGHRA, YSYEKL. The CDR3 is 17 residues long. J gave up 5 bases and V 4 bases, and 8 bases lay outside the gene matches. CDR3 sequence reads: CASSRGLAGGPGETQYF. The CDR3 nucleotides are TGCGCCAGCAGCCGAGGACTAGCGGGGGGGCCGGGGGAGACCCAGTACTTC.

The chain's CDR3 is CASSLSLNTEAFF. In DNA form, the CDR3 reads TGTGCCAGCAGCTTGTCTCTGAACACTGAAGCTTTCTTT. The V and J genes are TRBV28 and TRBJ1-1; D is unclear. Germline V gene lookup returns CDR1 MDHEN and CDR2 SYDVKM. V lost 6 bases and J 0 bases, leaving 8 bases between the germline ends. The CDR3 spans 13 residues.

The chain combines TRBV27 with TRBJ1-1; no reliable D call. The CDR3 sequence is 14 residues long. Trimming took off 5 bases at V and 0 bases at J, with 10 bases between the two ends. CDR1 is MNHEY and CDR2 is SMNVEV in the germline V gene (reference sequence). DNA for the CDR3: TGTGCCAGCAGTCCTTTAATTTTGAACACTGAAGCTTTCTTT. It encodes CASSPLILNTEAFF.

This clone appeared a single time. V is TRBV11-3 and J is TRBJ2-5; TRBD1 agrees at 9 bases. Unmatched junction bases numbered 8, after V lost 4 bases and J lost 5 bases. Germline loops: CDR1 SGHNT, CDR2 YENEEA. This CDR3 has 15 residues. The CDR3 loop is CASSSGQGLWETQYF. The CDR3 nucleotides read TGTGCCAGCAGCTCGGGACAGGGCCTTTGGGAGACCCAGTACTTC.

This clone was picked up one time. The chain carries TRBV13 and TRBJ2-7; D possibly corresponds to TRBD1 (6 bases). The CDR3 sequence is 17 residues long. CDR1 is PRHDT and CDR2 is FYEKMQ in the germline V gene (reference sequence). Between the trimmed V and J ends, which lost 1 base and 1 base, there was a span of 17 bases. The DNA for the CDR3 is TGTGCCAGCAGCTTAGAGGGATACGGACAGTCTTCCTACGAGCAGTACTTC. As protein: CASSLEGYGQSSYEQYF.

This chain links TRBV10-3 with TRBJ1-2; D gene ambiguous. The CDR3 spans 16 residues. V was cut by 3 bases and J by 7 bases, with 21 bases left in between. CDR1 and CDR2 from the germline V gene are ENHRY and SYGVKD. As DNA, the CDR3 is TGTGCCATCAGTGAAGGTGAGCGGCCGCAGATAAGTGGCTACACCTTC. Amino acids: CAISEGERPQISGYTF.

The chain links TRBV6-6 to TRBJ2-7; D perhaps matches TRBD2 (5 bases). Germline values: CDR1 MNHNY, CDR2 SVGAGI (reference sequence). V gave up 0 bases and J gave up 6 bases, with 15 bases separating them. This CDR3 is 15 amino acids long. The CDR3: CASSYSEDKRGEQYF. As DNA, the CDR3 is TGTGCCAGCAGTTACTCCGAAGACAAACGGGGCGAGCAGTACTTC.

The chain employs TRBV19 and TRBJ2-7, with D tentatively TRBD1 (6 bases). Trimming removed 5 bases from V and 6 bases from J, with 11 bases in between. Per germline, CDR1 LNHDA and CDR2 SQIVND (reference sequence). The CDR3 consists of 12 residues. CDR3 region: CASSPGDIEQYF. The CDR3, as DNA: TGTGCCAGTAGTCCAGGGGACATCGAGCAGTACTTC.

The V gene is TRBV18, the J gene TRBJ2-5; D perhaps matches TRBD2 (6 bases). V shed 3 bases and J shed 5 bases, with 22 bases lying between them. Germline values: CDR1 KGHSH, CDR2 LQKENI. This CDR3 has 17 amino acids. DNA of the CDR3: TGTGCCAGCTCACCCTGGGATAGCGGATTTGTCGGGGAGACCCAGTACTTC. Its translation is CASSPWDSGFVGETQYF.

The chain is built from TRBV7-2 and TRBJ2-7, with TRBD1 identical over 11 bases. The germline V gene encodes CDR1 SGHTA and CDR2 FQGNSA. The CDR3 runs 15 residues. V dropped 5 bases and J dropped 4; count of bases not matched to a gene: 7. CDR3 in DNA: TGTGCCAGCAGCCTCGGGGGACAGGGGGTATACGAGCAGTACTTC. Translated: CASSLGGQGVYEQYF.

The chain links TRBV5-4 to TRBJ1-2, with D possibly matching TRBD1 (6 bases). The CDR3 covers 13 residues. The germline gives CDR1 SGHNT, CDR2 YYREEE (reference sequence). The V end was cut by 2 bases, the J end by 8 bases, with 13 bases between. CDR3: CASSFFGGQGYTF. In DNA form, the CDR3 reads TGTGCCAGCAGCTTTTTCGGGGGGCAGGGCTACACCTTC.